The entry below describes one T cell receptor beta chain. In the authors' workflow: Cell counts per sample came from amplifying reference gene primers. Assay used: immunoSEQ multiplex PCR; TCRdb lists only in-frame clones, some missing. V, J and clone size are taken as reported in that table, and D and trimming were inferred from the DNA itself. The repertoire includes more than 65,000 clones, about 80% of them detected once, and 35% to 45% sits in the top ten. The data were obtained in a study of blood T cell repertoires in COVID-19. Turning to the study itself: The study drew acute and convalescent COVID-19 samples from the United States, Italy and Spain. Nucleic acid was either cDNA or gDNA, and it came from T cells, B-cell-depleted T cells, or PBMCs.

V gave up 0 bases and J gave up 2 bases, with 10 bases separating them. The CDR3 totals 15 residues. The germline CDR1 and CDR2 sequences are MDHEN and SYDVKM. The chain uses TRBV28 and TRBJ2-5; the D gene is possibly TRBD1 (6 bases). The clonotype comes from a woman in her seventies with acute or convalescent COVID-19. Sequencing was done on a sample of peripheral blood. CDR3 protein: CASSLWGANQETQYF. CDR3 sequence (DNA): TGTGCCAGCAGTTTATGGGGGGCTAATCAAGAGACCCAGTACTTC.